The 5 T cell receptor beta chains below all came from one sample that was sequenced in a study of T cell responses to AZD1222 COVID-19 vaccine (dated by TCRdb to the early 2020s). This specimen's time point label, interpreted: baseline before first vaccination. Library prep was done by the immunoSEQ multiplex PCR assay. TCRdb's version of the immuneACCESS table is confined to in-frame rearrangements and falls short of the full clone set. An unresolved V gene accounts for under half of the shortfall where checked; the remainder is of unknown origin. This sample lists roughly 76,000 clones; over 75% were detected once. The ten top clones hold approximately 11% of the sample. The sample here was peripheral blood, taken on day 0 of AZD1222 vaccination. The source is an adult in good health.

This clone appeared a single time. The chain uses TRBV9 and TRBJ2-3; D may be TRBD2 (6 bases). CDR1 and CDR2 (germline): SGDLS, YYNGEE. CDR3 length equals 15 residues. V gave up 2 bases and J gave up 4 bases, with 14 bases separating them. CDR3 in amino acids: CASSVGSTGADTQYF. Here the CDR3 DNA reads TGTGCCAGCAGCGTTGGTAGTACGGGGGCAGATACGCAGTATTTT.

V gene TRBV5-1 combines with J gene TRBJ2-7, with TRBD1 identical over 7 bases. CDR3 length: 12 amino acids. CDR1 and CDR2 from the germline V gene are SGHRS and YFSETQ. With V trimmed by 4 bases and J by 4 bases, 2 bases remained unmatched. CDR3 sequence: CASSQQGYEQYF. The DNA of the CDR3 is TGCGCCAGCAGCCAACAGGGGTACGAGCAGTACTTC.

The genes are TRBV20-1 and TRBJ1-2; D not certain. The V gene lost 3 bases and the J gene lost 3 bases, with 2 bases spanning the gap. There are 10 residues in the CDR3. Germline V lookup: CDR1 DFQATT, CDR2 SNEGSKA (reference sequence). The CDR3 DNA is TGCAGTGCTAGGGACTATGGCTACACCTTC. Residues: CSARDYGYTF.

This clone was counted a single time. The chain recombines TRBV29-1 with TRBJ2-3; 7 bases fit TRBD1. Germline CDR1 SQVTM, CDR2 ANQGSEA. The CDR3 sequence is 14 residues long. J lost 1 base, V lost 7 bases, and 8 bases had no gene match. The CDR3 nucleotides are TGCAGCGCGACCGGACAGGCAGGCACAGATACGCAGTATTTT. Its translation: CSATGQAGTDTQYF.

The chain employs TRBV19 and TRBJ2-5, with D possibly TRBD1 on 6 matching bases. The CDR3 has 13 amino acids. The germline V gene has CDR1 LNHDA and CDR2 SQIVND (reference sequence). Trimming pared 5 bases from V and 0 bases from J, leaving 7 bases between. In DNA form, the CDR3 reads TGTGCCAGTAGTGGGGGCCACCAAGAGACCCAGTACTTC. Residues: CASSGGHQETQYF.